This T cell receptor beta chain was sequenced during a study of blood T cell repertoires in COVID-19. Study-level information: Spain, Italy and the United States supplied samples that represented acute and convalescent COVID-19. Sample material is recorded as cDNA or gDNA derived from T cells, B-cell-depleted T cells, or PBMCs.

The CDR3 has 17 amino acids. As processed by the authors: Researchers report that nucleated cell counts were estimated from reference gene primer amplification. The repertoire was sequenced with immunoSEQ multiplex PCR; TCRdb's copy has only in-frame clones and lacks some. Clonal size and the V and J genes are those of that table, whereas D and trimming came from the DNA. The sample yields some 220,000 clones, 80% seen once. The V gene is TRBV21-1, the J gene TRBJ2-2; TRBD1, as called in the table, went unchecked against the DNA. TRBV21-1 is shown as a pseudogene. The sequence came from a human donor in a cohort sampled during active COVID-19. The sequencing sample was made of peripheral blood. In DNA, the CDR3 is TGTGCCAGCAGCATCACGAATAGACAGGGGAACACCGGGGAGCTGTTTTTT. Encoded protein: CASSITNRQGNTGELFF.